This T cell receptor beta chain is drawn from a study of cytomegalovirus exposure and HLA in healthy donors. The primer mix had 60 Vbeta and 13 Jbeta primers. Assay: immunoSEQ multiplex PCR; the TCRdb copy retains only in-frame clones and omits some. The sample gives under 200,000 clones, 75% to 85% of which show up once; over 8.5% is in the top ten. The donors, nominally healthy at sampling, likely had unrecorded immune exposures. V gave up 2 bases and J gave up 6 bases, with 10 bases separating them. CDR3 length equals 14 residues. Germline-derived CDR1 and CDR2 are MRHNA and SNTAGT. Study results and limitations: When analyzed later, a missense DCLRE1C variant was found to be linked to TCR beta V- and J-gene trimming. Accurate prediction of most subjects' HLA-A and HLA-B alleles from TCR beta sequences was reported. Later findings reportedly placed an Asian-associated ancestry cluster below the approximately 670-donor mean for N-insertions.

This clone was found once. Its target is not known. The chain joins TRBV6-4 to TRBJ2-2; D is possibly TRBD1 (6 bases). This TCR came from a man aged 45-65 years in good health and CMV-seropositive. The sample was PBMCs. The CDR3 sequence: CASSDLSGAGELFF. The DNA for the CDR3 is TGTGCCAGCAGTGACCTATCAGGGGCCGGGGAGCTGTTTTTT.